The rows below give T cell receptor beta chains drawn from one sample of a study of long-term antiretroviral therapy in people with HIV. TCRdb keeps only in-frame clones here, not all; method: immunoSEQ multiplex PCR. The sample shows some 16,000 clones, roughly nine tenths of them seen only once. The input for sequencing was unsorted PBMCs, taken 0.6 years after starting antiretroviral therapy. These receptors all stem from a woman aged 40 to 50 with HIV. The CDR3 runs from the conserved cysteine through the conserved F or W. The D gene is left open where the match is weak. Expanded clones are given a class, and other clones once, few, many or no size at all.

V	J	size	D	CDR3	DNA
TRBV19	TRBJ2-7	.	TRBD1	CASSIGTVRYEQYF	TGTGCCAGTAGTATTGGGACAGTGAGGTACGAGCAGTACTTC
TRBV30	TRBJ2-3	.	.	CAWNTGFVTDTQYF	TGTGCCTGGAATACAGGGTTTGTCACAGATACGCAGTATTTT
TRBV5-1	TRBJ1-2	once	TRBD1	CASVGQGYGYTF	TGCGCCAGCGTGGGACAGGGCTATGGCTACACCTTC
TRBV19	TRBJ1-1	.	.	CASSRGIEGQGTMNTEAFF	TGTGCCAGTAGTAGGGGAATTGAAGGGCAGGGGACGATGAACACTGAAGCTTTCTTT
TRBV19	TRBJ2-5	.	TRBD1	CASSIDRNRGRGETQYF	TGTGCCAGTAGTATAGATCGGAACAGGGGGCGAGGGGAGACCCAGTACTTC
TRBV5-1	TRBJ2-2	.	.	CASSTGPTGELFF	TGCGCCAGCAGCACGGGCCCGACCGGGGAGCTGTTTTTT
TRBV5-6	TRBJ1-6	.	TRBD1	CASKVGRAGGSSYNSPLHF	TGTGCCAGCAAGGTGGGGCGGGCAGGGGGCTCGTCCTATAATTCACCCCTCCACTTT
TRBV7-9	TRBJ1-1	.	TRBD1	CASSLGVSGGFMNTEAFF	TGTGCCAGCAGCTTAGGCGTATCAGGGGGCTTCATGAACACTGAAGCTTTCTTT
TRBV19	TRBJ2-7	.	TRBD1	CASTPRQGATYEQYF	TGTGCCAGTACCCCAAGACAGGGGGCGACCTACGAGCAGTACTTC
TRBV6-6	TRBJ1-3	.	.	CASSYGQGNTIYF	TGTGCCAGCAGTTACGGACAGGGAAACACCATATATTTT
TRBV7-6	TRBJ1-2	few	TRBD1	CASSLDATGLKGYTF	TGTGCCAGCAGCTTAGATGCGACAGGGCTGAAGGGCTACACCTTC
TRBV7-9	TRBJ2-7	.	.	CASSSSGAGYEQYF	TGTGCCAGCAGCTCATCAGGGGCCGGCTACGAGCAGTACTTC
TRBV9	TRBJ2-7	.	TRBD1	CASSVGGTGDYEQYF	TGTGCCAGCAGCGTAGGGGGGACAGGGGACTACGAGCAGTACTTC
TRBV5-5	TRBJ1-1	.	.	CASSSSPGPWGDTEAFF	TGTGCCAGCAGCTCCTCTCCAGGACCCTGGGGGGACACTGAAGCTTTCTTT
TRBV4-1	TRBJ1-6	.	TRBD1	CASSQGPGTAYNSPLHF	TGCGCCAGCAGCCAAGGGCCCGGGACAGCTTATAATTCACCCCTCCACTTT
TRBV5-4	TRBJ1-2	.	.	CASSLNRGANYGYTF	TGTGCCAGCAGCTTGAATAGGGGAGCTAACTATGGCTACACCTTC
TRBV27	TRBJ1-5	.	.	CASSLSTGGNQPQHF	TGTGCCAGCAGTTTAAGTACCGGAGGCAATCAGCCCCAGCATTTT
TRBV10-3	TRBJ2-1	once	TRBD2	CAISESAGGDLYNEQFF	TGTGCCATCAGTGAGTCAGCGGGGGGGGATCTCTACAATGAGCAGTTCTTC
TRBV10-3	TRBJ2-1	.	TRBD1	CAIRTTLLRDRGSDEQFF	TGTGCCATCAGGACAACCCTCCTCCGGGACAGGGGGTCCGATGAGCAGTTCTTC
TRBV2	TRBJ2-5	.	.	CASRGGGPRETQYF	TGTGCCAGCAGAGGGGGGGGTCCCAGGGAGACCCAGTACTTC
TRBV19	TRBJ1-2	.	TRBD1	CASSIDLQGGNYGYTF	TGTGCCAGTAGTATAGATCTACAGGGGGGAAACTATGGCTACACCTTC
TRBV11-2	TRBJ2-1	few	.	CASSLYTAYNEQFF	TGTGCCAGCAGCTTGTATACAGCTTACAATGAGCAGTTCTTC
TRBV10-1	TRBJ1-1	.	.	CASMSRAGTEAFF	TGCGCCAGCATGAGTCGCGCGGGAACTGAAGCTTTCTTT
TRBV11-3	TRBJ2-3	.	.	CASSSSGRGANSDTQYF	TGTGCCAGCAGCTCCTCAGGGAGGGGGGCCAATTCAGATACGCAGTATTTT
TRBV5-4	TRBJ2-7	.	.	CASSLFGSSYEQYF	TGTGCCAGCAGCTTGTTTGGCAGCTCCTACGAGCAGTACTTC
TRBV7-2	TRBJ2-3	.	.	CASSPALGVRTQYF	TGTGCCAGCAGCCCGGCCTTAGGGGTGCGTACGCAGTATTTT
TRBV19	TRBJ2-1	once	.	CASNPRGEGGSNEQFF	TGTGCCAGTAACCCTAGGGGGGAAGGGGGTTCCAATGAGCAGTTCTTC
TRBV30	TRBJ2-3	.	.	CAWSLVFGDTQYF	TGTGCCTGGAGCCTTGTGTTTGGGGATACGCAGTATTTT
TRBV7-8	TRBJ1-2	.	.	CASSLGRSHGYTF	TGTGCCAGCAGCTTAGGGCGGAGTCATGGCTACACCTTC
TRBV6-5	TRBJ2-3	.	.	CASSPGPGLGDTQYF	TGTGCCAGCAGCCCCGGGCCTGGGTTGGGAGATACGCAGTATTTT
TRBV6-5	TRBJ2-1	.	.	CASSSYTMGKYNEQFF	TGTGCCAGCAGTTCTTATACCATGGGGAAATACAATGAGCAGTTCTTC
TRBV19	TRBJ1-3	.	.	CASNRVGNTIYF	TGTGCCAGTAACAGGGTTGGAAACACCATATATTTT
TRBV5-1	TRBJ1-6	.	TRBD1	CASSLGDSRYNSPLHF	TGCGCCAGCAGCTTGGGGGACAGCCGCTATAATTCACCCCTCCACTTT
TRBV5-3	TRBJ2-7	.	TRBD1	CARSLARDRGSYEQYF	TGTGCCAGAAGCTTGGCCCGGGACAGGGGATCCTACGAGCAGTACTTC
TRBV5-5	TRBJ2-7	once	TRBD1	CASSLEGTAYEQYF	TGTGCCAGCAGCTTGGAGGGGACAGCCTACGAGCAGTACTTC
TRBV2	TRBJ1-4	.	.	CASSDYRGEKLFF	TGTGCCAGCAGTGACTACCGGGGTGAAAAACTGTTTTTT
TRBV14	TRBJ1-2	once	TRBD1	CASSIGIGTGVDGYTF	TGTGCCAGCAGCATCGGTATCGGGACAGGGGTTGATGGCTACACCTTC
TRBV23-1	TRBJ2-7	.	TRBD1	CATGQGANEQYF	TGCGCCACGGGACAGGGGGCGAACGAGCAGTACTTC
TRBV30	TRBJ2-1	.	.	CAWSVRWRGSYNEQFF	TGTGCCTGGAGTGTACGTTGGCGGGGATCCTACAATGAGCAGTTCTTC
TRBV5-1	TRBJ2-7	.	.	CASSLSQDSSYEQYF	TGCGCCAGCAGCTTGAGTCAGGACAGCTCCTACGAGCAGTACTTC
TRBV9	TRBJ2-2	.	.	CASSVRGGGELFF	TGTGCCAGCAGCGTACGCGGCGGCGGGGAGCTGTTTTTT
TRBV19	TRBJ2-4	.	TRBD2	CASSILPSGGVKNIQYF	TGTGCCAGTAGTATACTTCCTAGCGGGGGGGTCAAAAACATTCAGTACTTC
TRBV4-3	TRBJ2-7	.	.	CASSQARAPIYEQYF	TGCGCCAGCAGCCAAGCCCGGGCACCAATCTACGAGCAGTACTTC
TRBV9	TRBJ2-3	.	TRBD2	CASSVQVGLAGSNTDTQYF	TGTGCCAGCAGCGTACAAGTGGGCTTAGCGGGGTCAAACACAGATACGCAGTATTTT
TRBV30	TRBJ2-2	.	.	CAWRAIGDTGELFF	TGTGCCTGGAGAGCGATTGGGGACACCGGGGAGCTGTTTTTT
TRBV29-1	TRBJ2-2	.	.	CSASPGAGELFF	TGCAGCGCCTCTCCAGGGGCCGGGGAGCTGTTTTTT
TRBV18	TRBJ1-3	.	TRBD1	CASSPLSSTGSSGNTIYF	TGTGCCAGCTCACCCTTGTCCTCGACAGGGAGCTCTGGAAACACCATATATTTT
TRBV30	TRBJ2-3	.	TRBD2	CAWSPGLAADTQYF	TGTGCCTGGAGCCCTGGACTAGCTGCAGATACGCAGTATTTT
TRBV9	TRBJ1-6	.	.	CASSVEPEYNSPLHF	TGTGCCAGCAGCGTAGAGCCAGAGTATAATTCACCCCTCCACTTT
TRBV7-8	TRBJ1-1	.	.	CASSLMGGDTEAFF	TGTGCCAGCAGCTTAATGGGGGGGGACACTGAAGCTTTCTTT
TRBV7-9	TRBJ2-6	once	TRBD1	CASSGDRYSGANVLTF	TGTGCCAGCAGCGGGGACAGATACTCTGGGGCCAACGTCCTGACTTTC
TRBV7-9	TRBJ2-3	.	.	CASSFPGDTGTDTQYF	TGTGCCAGCAGCTTCCCCGGGGATACGGGCACAGATACGCAGTATTTT
TRBV30	TRBJ1-2	.	.	CAWKVATNYGYTF	TGTGCCTGGAAGGTGGCCACTAACTATGGCTACACCTTC
TRBV5-1	TRBJ2-5	.	TRBD1	CASSLGGQGTVETQYF	TGCGCCAGCAGCTTGGGGGGACAGGGGACGGTGGAGACCCAGTACTTC
TRBV28	TRBJ1-4	once	TRBD1	CASNFLGTANEKLFF	TGTGCCAGCAACTTTCTCGGGACAGCTAATGAAAAACTGTTTTTT
TRBV4-3	TRBJ1-2	once	.	CASSQDLRGNYGYTF	TGCGCCAGCAGCCAAGATCTAAGGGGAAACTATGGCTACACCTTC
TRBV18	TRBJ2-6	.	.	CASSTQTSSGANVLTF	TGTGCCAGCTCAACACAGACAAGCTCTGGGGCCAACGTCCTGACTTTC
TRBV13	TRBJ2-1	.	.	CASSLSGLAHNEQFF	TGTGCCAGCAGCCTCTCAGGCCTGGCGCACAATGAGCAGTTCTTC
TRBV7-2	TRBJ2-5	.	.	CASNTRRGWQETQYF	TGTGCCAGCAACACTAGGAGGGGATGGCAAGAGACCCAGTACTTC
TRBV19	TRBJ1-1	.	.	CASGQQRVAEAFF	TGTGCCAGTGGTCAACAACGGGTCGCTGAAGCTTTCTTT